Here is one T cell receptor (beta chain) with its context. The target antigen is unknown. The CDR3 runs to 13 residues. Trimming removed 3 bases from V and 10 bases from J, with 13 bases in between. Germline V gene data show CDR1 as KGHSH and CDR2 as LQKENI. These data belong to a study of cytomegalovirus exposure and HLA in healthy donors. The study ran its PCR with 60 Vbeta and 13 Jbeta primers. Some clones are missing from TCRdb's copy, which holds only in-frame ones; the method was immunoSEQ multiplex PCR. This listing includes just over 150,000 clones. Overall study findings and caveats: The authors later linked a missense DCLRE1C variant to TCR beta V- and J-gene trimming.

This chain joins TRBV18 and TRBJ2-1; D might be TRBD2 (6 bases). The TCR sequence derives from an older woman in good health and CMV-seronegative. The specimen was PBMCs. The CDR3 loop reads CASSPRDWIEQFF. The DNA for the CDR3 is TGTGCCAGCTCACCGCGGGACTGGATAGAGCAGTTCTTC.